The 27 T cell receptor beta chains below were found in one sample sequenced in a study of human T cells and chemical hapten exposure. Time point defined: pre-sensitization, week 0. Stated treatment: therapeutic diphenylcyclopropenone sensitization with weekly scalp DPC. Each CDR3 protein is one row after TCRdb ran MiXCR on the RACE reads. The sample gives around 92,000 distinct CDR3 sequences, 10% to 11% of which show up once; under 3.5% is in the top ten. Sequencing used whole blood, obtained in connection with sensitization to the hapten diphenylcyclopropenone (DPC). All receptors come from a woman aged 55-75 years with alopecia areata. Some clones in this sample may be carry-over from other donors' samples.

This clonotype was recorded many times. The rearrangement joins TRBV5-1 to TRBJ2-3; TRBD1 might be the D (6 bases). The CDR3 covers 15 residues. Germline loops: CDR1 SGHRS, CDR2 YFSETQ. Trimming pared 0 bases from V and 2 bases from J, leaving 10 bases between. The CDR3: CASSLAGHTTDTQYF. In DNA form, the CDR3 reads TGCGCCAGCAGCTTGGCGGGACATACCACAGATACGCAGTATTTT.

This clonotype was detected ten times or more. In DNA form, the CDR3 reads TGCAGTGCTAGGGACAGGATAAATCAGCCCCAGCATTTT. Its protein product is CSARDRINQPQHF. V is TRBV20-1 and J is TRBJ1-5; 7 nucleotides match TRBD1. Germline CDR1 reads DFQATT; CDR2 reads SNEGSKA (reference sequence). The CDR3 spans 13 residues. The J segment lost 4 bases and the V segment lost 3 bases, leaving 3 bases of the junction unmatched.

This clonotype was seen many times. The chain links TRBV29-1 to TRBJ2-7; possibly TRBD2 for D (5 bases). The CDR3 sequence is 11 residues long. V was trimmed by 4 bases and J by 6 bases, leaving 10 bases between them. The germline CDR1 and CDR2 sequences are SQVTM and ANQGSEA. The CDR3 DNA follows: TGCAGCGTTGCCGGGATGGGCGAGCAGTACTTC. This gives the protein CSVAGMGEQYF.

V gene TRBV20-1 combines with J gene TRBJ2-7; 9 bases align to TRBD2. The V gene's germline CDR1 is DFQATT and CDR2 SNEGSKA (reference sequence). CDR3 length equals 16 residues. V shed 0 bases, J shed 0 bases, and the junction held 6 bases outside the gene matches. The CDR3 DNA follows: TGCAGTGCTAGAGATCTAGCGGGGATGAGCTCCTACGAGCAGTACTTC. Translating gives CSARDLAGMSSYEQYF.

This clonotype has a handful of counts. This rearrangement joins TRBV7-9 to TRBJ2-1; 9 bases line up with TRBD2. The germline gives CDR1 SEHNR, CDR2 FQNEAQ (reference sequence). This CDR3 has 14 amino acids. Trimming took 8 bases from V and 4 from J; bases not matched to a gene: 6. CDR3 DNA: TGTGCCAGCCCGGCTAGCGGGATTTACAATGAGCAGTTCTTC. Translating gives CASPASGIYNEQFF.

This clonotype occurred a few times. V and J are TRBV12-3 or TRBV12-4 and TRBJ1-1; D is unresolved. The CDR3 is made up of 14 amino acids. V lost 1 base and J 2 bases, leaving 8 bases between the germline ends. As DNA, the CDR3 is TGTGCCAGCAGTTTAGAGGGCCGAAACACTGAAGCTTTCTTT. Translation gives CASSLEGRNTEAFF.

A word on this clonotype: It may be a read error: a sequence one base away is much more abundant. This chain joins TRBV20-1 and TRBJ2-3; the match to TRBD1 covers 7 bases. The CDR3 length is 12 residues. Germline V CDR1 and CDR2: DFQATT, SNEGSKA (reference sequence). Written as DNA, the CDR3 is TGCAGTGCTAGGGGACAGTCCGATACGCTGTATTTT. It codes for CSARGQSDTLYF.

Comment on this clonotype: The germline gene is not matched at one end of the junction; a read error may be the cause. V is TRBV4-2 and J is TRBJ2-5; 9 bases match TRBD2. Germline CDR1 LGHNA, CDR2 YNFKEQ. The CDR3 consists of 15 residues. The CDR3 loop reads CASSPPGGSGGPVHF. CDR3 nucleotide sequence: TGTGCCAGCAGCCCCCCTGGGGGTAGCGGGGGACCAGTACACTTC.

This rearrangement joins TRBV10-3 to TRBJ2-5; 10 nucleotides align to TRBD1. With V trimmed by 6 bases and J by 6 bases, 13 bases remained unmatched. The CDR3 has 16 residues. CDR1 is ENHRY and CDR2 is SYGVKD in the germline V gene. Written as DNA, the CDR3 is TGTGCCATCAGCCAGACTGTGGGACAGGGGTCTAAGACCCAGTACTTC. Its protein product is CAISQTVGQGSKTQYF.

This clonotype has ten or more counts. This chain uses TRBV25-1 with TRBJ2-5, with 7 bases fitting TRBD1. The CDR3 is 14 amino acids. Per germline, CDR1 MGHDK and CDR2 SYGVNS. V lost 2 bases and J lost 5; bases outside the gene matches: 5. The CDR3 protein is CASSEAGGRETQYF. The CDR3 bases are TGTGCCAGCAGTGAAGCAGGGGGACGGGAGACCCAGTACTTC.

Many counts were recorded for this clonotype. CDR3 coding DNA: TGTGCCAGCAGAAACGACCGGGACAGAGCCTACAATGAGCAGTTCTTC. It codes for CASRNDRDRAYNEQFF. The chain uses TRBV6-6 and TRBJ2-1, with TRBD1 identical over 7 bases. The CDR3 spans 16 residues. V was clipped by 6 bases and J by 2 bases; unmatched bases: 10. Per germline, CDR1 MNHNY and CDR2 SVGAGI (reference sequence).

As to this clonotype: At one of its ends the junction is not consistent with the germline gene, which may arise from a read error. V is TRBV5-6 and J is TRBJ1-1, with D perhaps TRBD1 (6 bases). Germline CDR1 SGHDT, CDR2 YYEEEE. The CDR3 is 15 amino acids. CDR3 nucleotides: TGTGTCAGCAGCGGGCGGTCACAGGGAAGCACTGAAGCTTTCTTT. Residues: CVSSGRSQGSTEAFF.

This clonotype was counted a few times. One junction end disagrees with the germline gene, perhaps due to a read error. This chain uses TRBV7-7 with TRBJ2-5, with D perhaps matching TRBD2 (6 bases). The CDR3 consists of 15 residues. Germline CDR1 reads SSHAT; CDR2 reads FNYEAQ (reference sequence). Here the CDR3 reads CASSLIGGDSETQYF. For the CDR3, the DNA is TGTGCTAGCAGCTTAATCGGCGGGGACTCCGAGACCCAGTACTTC. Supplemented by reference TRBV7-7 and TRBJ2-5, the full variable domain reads GAGVSQSPRYKVTKRGQDVTLRCDPISSHATLYWYQQALGQGPEFLTYFNYEAQPDKSGLPSDRFSAERPEGSISTLTIQRTEQRDSAMYRCASSLIGGDSETQYFGPGTRLLVL.

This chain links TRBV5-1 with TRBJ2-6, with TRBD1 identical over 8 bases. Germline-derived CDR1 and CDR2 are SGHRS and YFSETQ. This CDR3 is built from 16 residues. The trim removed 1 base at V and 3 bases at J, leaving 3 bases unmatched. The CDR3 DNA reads TGCGCCAGCAGCTTGTCAGGGGGCGATGGGGCCAACGTCCTGACTTTC. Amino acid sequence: CASSLSGGDGANVLTF.

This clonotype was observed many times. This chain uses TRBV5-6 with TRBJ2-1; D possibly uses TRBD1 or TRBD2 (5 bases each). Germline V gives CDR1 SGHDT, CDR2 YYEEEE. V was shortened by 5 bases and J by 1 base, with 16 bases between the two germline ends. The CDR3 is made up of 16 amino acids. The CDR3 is CASRGPGRDSYNEQFF. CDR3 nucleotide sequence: TGTGCCAGCAGAGGACCGGGACGGGATTCCTACAATGAGCAGTTCTTC.

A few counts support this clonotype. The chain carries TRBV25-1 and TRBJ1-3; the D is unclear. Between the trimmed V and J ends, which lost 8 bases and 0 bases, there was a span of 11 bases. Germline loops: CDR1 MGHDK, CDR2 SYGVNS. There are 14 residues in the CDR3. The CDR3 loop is CASSSASSGNTIYF. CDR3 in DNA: TGTGCCAGCTCGTCTGCGAGCTCTGGAAACACCATATATTTT.

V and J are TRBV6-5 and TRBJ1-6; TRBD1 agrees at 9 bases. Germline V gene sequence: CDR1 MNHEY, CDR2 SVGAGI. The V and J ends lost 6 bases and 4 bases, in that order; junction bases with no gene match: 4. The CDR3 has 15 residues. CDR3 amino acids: CASSRTGDYNSPLHF. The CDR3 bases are TGTGCCAGCAGCCGGACAGGGGATTATAATTCACCCCTCCACTTT.

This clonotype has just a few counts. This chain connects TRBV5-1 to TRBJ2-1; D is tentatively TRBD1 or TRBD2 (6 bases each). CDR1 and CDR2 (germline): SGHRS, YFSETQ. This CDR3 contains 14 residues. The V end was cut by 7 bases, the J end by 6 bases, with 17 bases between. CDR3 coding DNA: TGCGCCAGCTATTATGGGGGGCCGATCAATGAGCAGTTCTTC. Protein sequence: CASYYGGPINEQFF.

In DNA form, the CDR3 reads TGTGCCAGTAGTATTGGTCTAGCGGGGGGTATTGCGAACACCGGGGAGCTGTTTTTT. This sequence encodes CASSIGLAGGIANTGELFF. J is TRBJ2-2 and V is TRBV19; TRBD2 matches 11 bases. Germline trimming cut 3 bases from V and 0 bases from J; bases unmatched to any gene: 9. Germline-derived CDR1 and CDR2 are LNHDA and SQIVND (reference sequence). The CDR3 runs to 19 residues.

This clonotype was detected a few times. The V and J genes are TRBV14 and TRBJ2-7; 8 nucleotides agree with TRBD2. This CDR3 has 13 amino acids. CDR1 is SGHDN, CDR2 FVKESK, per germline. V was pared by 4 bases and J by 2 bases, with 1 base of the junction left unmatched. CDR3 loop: CASSRGGPYEQYF. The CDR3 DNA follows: TGTGCCAGCAGCCGCGGGGGGCCCTACGAGCAGTACTTC.

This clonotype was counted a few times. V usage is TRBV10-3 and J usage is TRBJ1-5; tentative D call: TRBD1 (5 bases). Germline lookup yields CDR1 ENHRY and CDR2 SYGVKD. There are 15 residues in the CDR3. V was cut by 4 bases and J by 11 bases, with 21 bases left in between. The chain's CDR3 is CAISGGQGQVWAQHF. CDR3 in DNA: TGTGCCATCAGTGGGGGCCAGGGCCAAGTTTGGGCCCAGCATTTT.

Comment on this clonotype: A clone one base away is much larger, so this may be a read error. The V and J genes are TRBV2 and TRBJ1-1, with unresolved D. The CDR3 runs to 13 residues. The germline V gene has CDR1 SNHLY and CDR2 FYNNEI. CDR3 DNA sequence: TGTGCCAGTGGTCCGACATCCCCCTGGGAGGCTCTCTTT. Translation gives CASGPTSPWEALF.

The CDR3 here is CASSYLRTSGGISYNEQFF. DNA of the CDR3: TGTGCCAGCAGTTACTTGCGGACTAGCGGGGGGATCTCCTACAATGAGCAGTTCTTC. The rearrangement links TRBV6-6 to TRBJ2-1; TRBD2 agrees at 14 bases. The length of the CDR3 is 19 residues. Germline values: CDR1 MNHNY, CDR2 SVGAGI (reference sequence). Trimming removed 1 base from V and 0 bases from J; junction bases left unmatched: 5.

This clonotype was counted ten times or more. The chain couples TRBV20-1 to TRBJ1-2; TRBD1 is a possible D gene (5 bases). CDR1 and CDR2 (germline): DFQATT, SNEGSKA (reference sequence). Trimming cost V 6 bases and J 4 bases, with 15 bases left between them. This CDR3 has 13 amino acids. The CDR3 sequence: CSAESQGRYGYTF. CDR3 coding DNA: TGCAGTGCGGAGAGTCAGGGACGCTATGGCTACACCTTC.

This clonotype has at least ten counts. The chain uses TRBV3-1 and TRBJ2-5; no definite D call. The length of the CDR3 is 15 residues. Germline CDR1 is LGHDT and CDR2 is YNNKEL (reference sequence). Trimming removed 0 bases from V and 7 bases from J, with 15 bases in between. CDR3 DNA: TGTGCCAGCAGCCAAGACGATTCCTCTCGCGGGACCCAGTACTTC. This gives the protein CASSQDDSSRGTQYF.

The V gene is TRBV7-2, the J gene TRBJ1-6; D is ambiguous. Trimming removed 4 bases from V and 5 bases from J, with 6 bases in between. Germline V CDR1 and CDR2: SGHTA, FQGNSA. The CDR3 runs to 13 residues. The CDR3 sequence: CASSSVNNSPLHF. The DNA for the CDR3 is TGTGCCAGCAGCTCCGTGAATAATTCACCCCTCCACTTT.

The CDR3 region is CASSLSSGTSLKNEQFF. The CDR3 DNA reads TGTGCCAGCAGCCTATCTAGCGGGACTAGCCTTAAGAATGAGCAGTTCTTC. V and J are TRBV7-2 and TRBJ2-1; 9 bases agree with TRBD2. The germline gives CDR1 SGHTA, CDR2 FQGNSA. J lost 7 bases, V lost 5 bases, and 15 bases had no gene match. CDR3 length: 17 amino acids.